Listed here are 7 T cell receptor beta chains from one sample, sequenced in a study of identical twins. TCRdb used MiXCR to reprocess the 5' RACE reads, holding one entry per CDR3 protein. This sample has 500,000 to 700,000 distinct CDR3 sequences; 7.1% occur once, and the top ten carry 1.5% to 2%. These data were likewise used in another study, on yellow fever vaccine responses in identical twins.

Sequenced sample: PBMCs. These receptors were obtained from a young woman in good health.

The rearrangement links TRBV25-1 to TRBJ2-5, with a weak D call TRBD2 (7 bases). Germline CDR1 MGHDK, CDR2 SYGVNS. The CDR3 is made up of 14 amino acids. V was cut by 2 bases and J by 8 bases, with 15 bases left in between. DNA for the CDR3: TGTGCCAGCAGTGAAGGGGGGGCCTTCGAAACCCAGTACTTC. This codes for CASSEGGAFETQYF.

The chain carries TRBV6-1 and TRBJ1-5, with no clear D. V was clipped by 6 bases and J by 2 bases, with 14 bases between them. Germline CDR1 reads MNHNS; CDR2 reads SASEGT. CDR3 length equals 15 residues. CDR3 protein: CASSTPPPGNQPQHF. The CDR3 DNA is TGTGCCAGCAGCACTCCGCCCCCGGGCAATCAGCCCCAGCATTTT.

This clonotype turned up a few times. The rearrangement links TRBV10-3 to TRBJ1-6, with a tentative D call TRBD1 (6 bases). The V end lost 9 bases, the J end lost 7 bases, and 13 bases lay between the germline ends. The length of the CDR3 is 13 residues. Germline V gene lookup returns CDR1 ENHRY and CDR2 SYGVKD. CDR3 sequence (DNA): TGTGCCATACGACAGGATGGGAATTCACCCCTCCACTTT. As protein: CAIRQDGNSPLHF.

This clonotype was found many times. This chain links TRBV12-3 or TRBV12-4 with TRBJ2-2; the D is unclear. CDR3 size: 11 residues. The ends were cut back, 4 bases at V and 6 bases at J, with 3 bases in the middle. CDR3 amino acids: CASSSAGELFF. CDR3 DNA: TGTGCCAGCAGTTCGGCCGGGGAGCTGTTTTTT.

This chain connects TRBV27 to TRBJ1-5; 8 bases agree with TRBD1. V lost 5 bases and J lost 2; bases outside the gene matches: 8. The CDR3 runs 16 residues. CDR1 and CDR2 (germline): MNHEY, SMNVEV (reference sequence). The CDR3 DNA reads as TGTGCCAGCAGTCCCCCCGACAGGGGTGGCAATCAGCCCCAGCATTTT. This gives the protein CASSPPDRGGNQPQHF.

The J gene is TRBJ2-1, the V gene TRBV11-2; D unresolved. Germline V lookup: CDR1 SGHAT, CDR2 FQNNGV. This CDR3 comprises 13 residues. With 5 bases removed from V and 10 bases from J, the gap between germline ends came to 15 bases. CDR3 DNA: TGTGCCAGCAGCCCGCAAGTGGCTGCGGAGCAGTTCTTC. Its protein product is CASSPQVAAEQFF. Filled out from reference TRBV11-2 and TRBJ2-1, the complete variable domain reads EAGVAQSPRYKIIEKRQSVAFWCNPISGHATLYWYQQILGQGPKLLIQFQNNGVVDDSQLPKDRFSAERLKGVDSTLKIQPAKLEDSAVYLCASSPQVAAEQFFGPGTRLTVL.

This clonotype has ten or more counts. The chain recombines TRBV2 with TRBJ2-3; the match to TRBD2 covers 11 bases. CDR1 and CDR2 from the germline V gene are SNHLY and FYNNEI. With V trimmed by 7 bases and J by 0 bases, 6 bases remained unmatched. This CDR3 has 16 residues. The CDR3 bases are TGTGCCAGCAAACCGGGACTAGCGGCTAGCACAGATACGCAGTATTTT. It translates to CASKPGLAASTDTQYF.